This T cell receptor (beta chain) derives from a study of persistence of HIV-infected CD4 T cells. Study in general: Suppressive ART had lasted a median of about eight years.

Cells were stimulated with overlapping HIV-1 Gag 15-mer peptides. CD4+ T cells upregulating both CD40 ligand and CD69 were sorted as responding cells. PBMCs were depleted of CD8+ T cells before stimulation. A note on this clone: Its specificity is unknown.

The study's findings and limits: TCRbeta richness was lower in CMV- and Gag-responding cells than in anti-CD3/anti-CD28-responding cells. Antigen-responding cells were enriched for degenerate expanded CDR3beta sequences.

The CDR3 contains 14 residues. Germline V gene data show CDR1 as KGHSH and CDR2 as LQKENI. V was clipped by 2 bases and J by 10 bases, with 17 bases between them. Sequencing used immunoSEQ version 4 in survey mode. Sequencing was performed with immunoSEQ multiplex PCR; in TCRdb, only in-frame clones are kept and a portion is missing. Among tens of thousands of clones listed, around 74% were seen once. The chain combines TRBV18 with TRBJ1-2, with D possibly being TRBD1 (5 bases). The specimen was CD4+ T cells sorted from PBMCs after roughly 17-hour stimulation, collected from a patient who received antiretroviral therapy. The TCR was taken from an adult man with HIV who was CMV-seropositive. CDR3 in DNA: TGTGCCAGCTCACCAAACGCTCAGGGTTGGGACTACACCTTC. This sequence encodes CASSPNAQGWDYTF.